What follows is one T cell receptor beta chain and its context. The target antigen is unknown. The sample comes from a study of graft-versus-host responses after intestinal transplantation. V shed 1 base and J 6 bases; nucleotides not matched to a gene: 6. The CDR3 extends over 15 amino acids. Germline V gives CDR1 SGHKS, CDR2 YYEKEE (reference sequence). General study findings and limits: The recipient marrow held GvH clones, and some of them showed up first in ileum or blood.

The table came from immunoSEQ multiplex PCR; TCRdb's copy has only in-frame clones and leaves some out. Of about 100,000 clones listed, about 90% are singletons. The V call is TRBV5-5, the J call TRBJ2-2, with 7 bases aligning to TRBD1. The sample was unstimulated CD8+ T cells sorted from spleen or lymph node cells, taken before intestinal transplant. This TCR derives from a human donor who received an intestinal transplant. This CDR3 reads CASSLFRGGSGELFF. The CDR3 bases are TGTGCCAGCAGCTTGTTTAGAGGGGGCTCCGGGGAGCTGTTTTTT.